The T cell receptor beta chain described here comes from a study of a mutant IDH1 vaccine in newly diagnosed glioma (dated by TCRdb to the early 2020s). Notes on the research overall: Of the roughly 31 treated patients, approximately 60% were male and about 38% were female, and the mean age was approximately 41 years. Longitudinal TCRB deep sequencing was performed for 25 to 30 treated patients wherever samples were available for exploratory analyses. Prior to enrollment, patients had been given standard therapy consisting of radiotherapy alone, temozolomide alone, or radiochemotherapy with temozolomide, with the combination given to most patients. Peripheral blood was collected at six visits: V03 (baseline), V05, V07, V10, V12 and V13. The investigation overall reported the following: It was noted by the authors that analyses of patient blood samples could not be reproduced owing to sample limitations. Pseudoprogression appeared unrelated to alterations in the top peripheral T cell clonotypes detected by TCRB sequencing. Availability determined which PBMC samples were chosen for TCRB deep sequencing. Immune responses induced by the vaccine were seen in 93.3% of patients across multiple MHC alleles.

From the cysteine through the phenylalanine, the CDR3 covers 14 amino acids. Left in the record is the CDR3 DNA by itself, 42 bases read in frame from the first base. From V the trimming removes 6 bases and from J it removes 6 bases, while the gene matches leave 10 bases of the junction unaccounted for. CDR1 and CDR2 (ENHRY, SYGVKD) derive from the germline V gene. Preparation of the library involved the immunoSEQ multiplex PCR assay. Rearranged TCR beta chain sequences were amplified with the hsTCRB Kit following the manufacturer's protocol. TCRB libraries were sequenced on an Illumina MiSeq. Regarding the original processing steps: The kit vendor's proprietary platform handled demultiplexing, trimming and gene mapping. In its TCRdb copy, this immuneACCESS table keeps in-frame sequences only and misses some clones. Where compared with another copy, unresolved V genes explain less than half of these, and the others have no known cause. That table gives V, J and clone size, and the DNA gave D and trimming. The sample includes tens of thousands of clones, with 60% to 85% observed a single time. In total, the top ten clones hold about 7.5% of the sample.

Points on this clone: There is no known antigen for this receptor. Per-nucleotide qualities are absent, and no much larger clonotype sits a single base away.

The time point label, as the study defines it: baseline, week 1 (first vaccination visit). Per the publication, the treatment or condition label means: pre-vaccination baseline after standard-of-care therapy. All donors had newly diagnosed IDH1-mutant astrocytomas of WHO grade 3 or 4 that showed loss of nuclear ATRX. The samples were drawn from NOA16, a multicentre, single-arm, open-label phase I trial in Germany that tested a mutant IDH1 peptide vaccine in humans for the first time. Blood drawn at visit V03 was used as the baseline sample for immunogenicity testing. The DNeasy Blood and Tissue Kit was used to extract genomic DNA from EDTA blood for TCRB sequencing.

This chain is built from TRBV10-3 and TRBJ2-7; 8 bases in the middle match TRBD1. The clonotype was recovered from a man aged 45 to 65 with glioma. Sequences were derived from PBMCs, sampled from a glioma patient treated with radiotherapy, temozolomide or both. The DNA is TGTGCCATCAGGGCGACAGGGGACTTCAGCGAGCAGTACTTC. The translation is CAIRATGDFSEQYF.